This T cell receptor (beta chain) is from a study of blood T cell repertoires in COVID-19. Per the germline V gene, CDR1 is SGHAT and CDR2 is FQNNGV. The CDR3 length is 13 residues. The ends lost 4 bases at V and 2 bases at J; junction bases unmatched: 1. Clones were sequenced by immunoSEQ multiplex PCR, and TCRdb holds only the in-frame ones, with some missing. The sample shows around 220,000 clones, roughly 89% of them seen only once. The chain carries TRBV11-2 and TRBJ2-5; TRBD2 matches 7 bases. The clonotype originates from a woman between 40 and 55 years old who had recovered from COVID-19. The material sequenced was PBMCs or T cells enriched from blood (not recorded which). The CDR3 spells CASSSGLQETQYF. The CDR3 coding sequence is TGTGCCAGCAGCTCGGGACTACAAGAGACCCAGTACTTC. Combining the CDR3 with reference TRBV11-2 and TRBJ2-5 gives the whole variable domain EAGVAQSPRYKIIEKRQSVAFWCNPISGHATLYWYQQILGQGPKLLIQFQNNGVVDDSQLPKDRFSAERLKGVDSTLKIQPAKLEDSAVYLCASSSGLQETQYFGPGTRLLVL.